This T cell receptor (beta chain) was observed in a study of OX40 agonist ivuxolimab in advanced cancers. Findings of the study overall: Also showing low normalized T-cell clonal expansion were some of the nonresponders.

Trimming cost V 1 base and J 4 bases, with 10 bases left between them. CDR1 and CDR2 (germline): MDHEN, SYDVKM. The CDR3 length is 14 residues. Baseline was the first blood sampling point, followed by cycle 4 day 1 and cycle 7 day 1. A note on this clone: Its specificity is not known.

Sequenced by immunoSEQ multiplex PCR; TCRdb stores in-frame clones only, minus some. The sample has 58,000 or so clones, 89% seen once. The sequence was obtained from an adult with an advanced solid tumor such as melanoma, head and neck, liver or kidney cancer. This sequence joins TRBV28 and TRBJ1-1; perhaps TRBD1 as D (5 bases). The sequences come from CD4+ or CD8+ T cells sorted from blood, collected in a trial of the OX40 agonist ivuxolimab. CDR3 coding DNA: TGTGCCAGCAGTTTATCGGCTGGGGGCACTGAAGCTTTCTTT. Protein: CASSLSAGGTEAFF.